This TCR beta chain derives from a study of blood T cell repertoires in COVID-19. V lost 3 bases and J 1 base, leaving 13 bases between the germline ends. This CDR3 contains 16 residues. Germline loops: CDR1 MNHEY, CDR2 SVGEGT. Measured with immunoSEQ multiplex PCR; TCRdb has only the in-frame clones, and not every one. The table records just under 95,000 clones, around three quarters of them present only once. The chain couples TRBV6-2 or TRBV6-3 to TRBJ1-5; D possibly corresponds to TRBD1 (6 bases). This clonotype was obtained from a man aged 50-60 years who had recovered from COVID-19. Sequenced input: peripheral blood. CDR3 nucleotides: TGTGCCAGCAGTTATGGGCTGGGGACAAGCAATCAGCCCCAGCATTTT. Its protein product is CASSYGLGTSNQPQHF.